This T cell receptor beta chain derives from a study of T cell responses to AZD1222 COVID-19 vaccine. Sequencing used immunoSEQ multiplex PCR; TCRdb keeps in-frame clones, though not all of them. The data contain nearly 110,000 clones, roughly 87% of them singletons. This CDR3 spans 15 amino acids. Looked up from germline, CDR1 is SGHRS and CDR2 is YFSETQ. The V gene lost 0 bases and the J gene lost 2 bases, with 10 bases spanning the gap. The sample was peripheral blood, taken on day 0 of AZD1222 vaccination. The chain carries TRBV5-1 and TRBJ2-3, with D unresolved. The sequence derives from an adult in good health. The CDR3, as DNA: TGCGCCAGCAGCTTGGCGGCAGCGTCCACAGATACGCAGTATTTT. It translates to CASSLAAASTDTQYF.